Presented here are 26 T cell receptor beta chains from one specimen sequenced in a study. Using its own MiXCR run on the RT-PCR reads, TCRdb lists one record per CDR3 protein. The sample has fewer than 800,000 distinct CDR3 sequences, over 12% seen once; the top ten hold 3.6%. What was sequenced was memory CD4+ T cells from blood. These receptors all stem from a female donor in good health, serving as a healthy control.

This clonotype was observed a few times. This chain joins TRBV15 and TRBJ2-5; D possibly uses TRBD1 or TRBD2 (5 bases each). The CDR3 loop spans 15 amino acids. Germline V gene sequence: CDR1 LNHNV, CDR2 YYDKDF (reference sequence). The V and J ends lost 0 bases and 5 bases respectively, with 13 bases between them. CDR3 nucleotide sequence: TGTGCCACCAGCAGAGATCGATACTGGGACGAGACCCAGTACTTC. This encodes CATSRDRYWDETQYF.

In this sample, this clonotype turned up many times. V usage is TRBV7-9 and J usage is TRBJ1-5, with 7 bases identical to TRBD1. Germline V gene data show CDR1 as SEHNR and CDR2 as FQNEAQ (reference sequence). V trimming: 6 bases; J trimming: 7 bases; junction bases outside the gene matches: 3. The length of the CDR3 is 12 residues. The CDR3 region is CASRTGEQPQHF. For the CDR3, the DNA is TGTGCCAGCAGAACAGGGGAGCAGCCCCAGCATTTT.

This clonotype was found many times. CDR3 protein: CASSQRWGGVGELFF. CDR3 in DNA: TGCGCCAGCAGCCAAAGATGGGGAGGAGTCGGGGAGCTGTTTTTT. The chain uses TRBV4-3 and TRBJ2-2; D possibly corresponds to TRBD2 (6 bases). Trimming took 2 bases from V and 7 from J, leaving 14 bases between them. The CDR3 loop spans 15 amino acids. CDR1 LGHNA and CDR2 YSLEER come from the germline V gene.

The chain uses TRBV6-1 and TRBJ2-1; D might be TRBD1 (6 bases). Trimming pared 4 bases from V and 9 bases from J, leaving 16 bases between. Germline CDR1 MNHNS, CDR2 SASEGT. The CDR3 has 14 residues. CDR3 region: CASSGQVKGGEQFF. The CDR3 nucleotides are TGTGCCAGCAGTGGACAGGTTAAAGGAGGTGAGCAGTTCTTC.

This clonotype was seen more than once but under ten times. This sequence joins TRBV28 and TRBJ2-3; 10 bases agree with TRBD1. Germline lookup yields CDR1 MDHEN and CDR2 SYDVKM. After removal of 5 bases from V and 0 bases from J, the junction contained 8 bases not matched to a gene. The CDR3 runs to 17 residues. CDR3 coding DNA: TGTGCCAGCAGTCTACCGCCGGGACAGGGGAGCACAGATACGCAGTATTTT. Amino acids: CASSLPPGQGSTDTQYF.

There are a few counts of this clonotype. The rearrangement uses TRBV7-9 and TRBJ2-7, with TRBD1 matching over 7 bases. The CDR3 spans 12 residues. Germline CDR1 reads SEHNR; CDR2 reads FQNEAQ (reference sequence). The J segment lost 9 bases and the V segment lost 6 bases, leaving 8 bases of the junction unmatched. The DNA of the CDR3 is TGTGCCAGCAGAGGGGGCTCCACCGGGCAGTACTTC. Its translation is CASRGGSTGQYF.

This clonotype was counted between two and nine times. V usage is TRBV5-1 and J usage is TRBJ2-5; possible D gene TRBD1, 6 bases. Trimming shortened V by 4 bases and J by 1 base, and 11 bases separated the two germline ends. There are 14 residues in the CDR3. CDR1 and CDR2 from the germline V gene are SGHRS and YFSETQ. DNA for the CDR3: TGCGCCAGCAGCGCACGACAGGTCCAAGAGACCCAGTACTTC. This translates into CASSARQVQETQYF. Looking up the rest from reference TRBV5-1 and TRBJ2-5 gives the full variable domain: KAGVTQTPRYLIKTRGQQVTLSCSPISGHRSVSWYQQTPGQGLQFLFEYFSETQRNKGNFPGRFSGRQFSNSRSEMNVSTLELGDSALYLCASSARQVQETQYFGPGTRLLVL.

The chain employs TRBV28 and TRBJ2-7, with TRBD2 identical over 11 bases. Germline V gives CDR1 MDHEN, CDR2 SYDVKM. V was clipped by 2 bases and J by 4 bases; unmatched bases: 10. This CDR3 has 17 residues. DNA for the CDR3: TGTGCCAGCAGTTTAGATTTGCTAGCGGGAGGAGTATACGAGCAGTACTTC. Translation gives CASSLDLLAGGVYEQYF.

This chain uses TRBV12-3 or TRBV12-4 with TRBJ1-2; D is undetermined. The germline V and J ends were trimmed by 3 bases and 7 bases, with 9 bases remaining between them. The CDR3 length is 12 residues. The chain's CDR3 is CASSFLLAGYTF. CDR3 sequence (DNA): TGTGCCAGCAGTTTCTTACTAGCTGGCTACACCTTC.

This clonotype has ten or more counts. The chain employs TRBV5-1 and TRBJ2-1; 13 bases are a match to TRBD2. Losses at the gene ends were 4 bases for V and 4 bases for J; bases not matched to a gene: 8. Germline lookup yields CDR1 SGHRS and CDR2 YFSETQ. This CDR3 contains 17 residues. CDR3 residues: CASSGGTSGTLYNEQFF. CDR3 coding DNA: TGCGCCAGCAGCGGAGGGACTAGCGGGACCCTATACAATGAGCAGTTCTTC. Full variable domain (missing parts from reference TRBV5-1 and TRBJ2-1): KAGVTQTPRYLIKTRGQQVTLSCSPISGHRSVSWYQQTPGQGLQFLFEYFSETQRNKGNFPGRFSGRQFSNSRSEMNVSTLELGDSALYLCASSGGTSGTLYNEQFFGPGTRLTVL.

This clonotype has ten or more counts. The chain is built from TRBV5-1 and TRBJ2-3; 8 bases map to TRBD2. Trimming at V came to 2 bases and at J to 6 bases, leaving 8 bases not matched to a gene. The V gene's germline CDR1 is SGHRS and CDR2 YFSETQ. The CDR3 has 15 amino acids. CDR3 bases: TGCGCCAGCAGCTTTGTCCGACTAGCGATCGATACGCAGTATTTT. Residues: CASSFVRLAIDTQYF.

The chain employs TRBV9 and TRBJ2-1; no clear D gene. The CDR3 length is 14 residues. Germline CDR1 reads SGDLS; CDR2 reads YYNGEE. The V gene lost 0 bases and the J gene lost 6 bases, with 10 bases spanning the gap. This chain's CDR3 is CASSVGAGGNEQFF. In DNA form, the CDR3 reads TGTGCCAGCAGCGTAGGGGCCGGTGGCAATGAGCAGTTCTTC. The complete variable domain, with remaining parts taken from reference TRBV9 and TRBJ2-1, reads DSGVTQTPKHLITATGQRVTLRCSPRSGDLSVYWYQQSLDQGLQFLIQYYNGEERAKGNILERFSAQQFPDLHSELNLSSLELGDSALYFCASSVGAGGNEQFFGPGTRLTVL.

The chain carries TRBV20-1 and TRBJ1-2, with D possibly matching TRBD1 (5 bases). Looked up from germline, CDR1 is DFQATT and CDR2 is SNEGSKA (reference sequence). Trimming removed 0 bases at V and 3 bases at J, with 11 bases between. CDR3 size: 14 residues. DNA for the CDR3: TGCAGTGCTAGAGATAGGAGGGGACACTATGGCTACACCTTC. Translated: CSARDRRGHYGYTF.

The CDR3 here is CASSQGHRSGLNTGELFF. The CDR3 coding sequence is TGTGCCAGCAGCCAGGGCCACAGGAGCGGGCTAAACACCGGGGAGCTGTTTTTT. V is TRBV4-2 and J is TRBJ2-2; TRBD2 might be the D (6 bases). Germline CDR1 is LGHNA and CDR2 is YNFKEQ. The CDR3 contains 18 residues. Trimming left V 3 bases short and J 2 bases short, with 19 bases between.

The rearrangement uses TRBV4-3 and TRBJ2-2, with a possible D match to TRBD1 (6 bases). Between the trimmed V and J ends, which lost 4 bases and 3 bases, there was a span of 15 bases. Germline assignment: CDR1 LGHNA and CDR2 YSLEER. The CDR3 runs 16 residues. CDR3 amino acids: CASSPVGQIHTGELFF. CDR3 sequence (DNA): TGCGCCAGCAGCCCCGTGGGACAAATCCACACCGGGGAGCTGTTTTTT.

This clonotype came up many times. This chain joins TRBV5-1 and TRBJ2-1; 7 positions match TRBD2. Trimming cost V 4 bases and J 4 bases; bases outside gene matches: 8. The germline V gene encodes CDR1 SGHRS and CDR2 YFSETQ. The CDR3 contains 15 residues. The CDR3: CASSTGLDKYNEQFF. CDR3 coding DNA: TGCGCCAGCAGCACCGGACTAGACAAGTACAATGAGCAGTTCTTC.

This clonotype was counted many times. The chain links TRBV7-3 to TRBJ2-5, with 9 bases matching TRBD2. V lost 0 bases, J lost 5 bases, and 4 bases stayed unmatched. The germline V gene has CDR1 SGHTA and CDR2 FQGTGA. The CDR3 contains 15 residues. The CDR3 protein is CASSLTSGSGETQYF. The CDR3 nucleotides are TGTGCCAGCAGCTTAACTAGCGGGAGTGGGGAGACCCAGTACTTC.

This clonotype was counted a few times. The chain couples TRBV7-9 to TRBJ2-1, with 11 bases fitting TRBD1. The ends lost 5 bases at V and 7 bases at J; junction bases unmatched: 22. This CDR3 has 20 residues. CDR1 is SEHNR and CDR2 is FQNEAQ in the germline V gene (reference sequence). CDR3 in DNA: TGTGCCAGCAGCCACGCCGGAGGGGGGGCTGGGACAGGGGGAGGGAATGAGCAGTTCTTC. Translation: CASSHAGGGAGTGGGNEQFF.

This rearrangement joins TRBV6-1 to TRBJ1-1; a possible D gene is TRBD1 (5 bases). The CDR3 is 13 amino acids. Deletions cut 8 bases from V and 1 base from J, with 11 bases between. CDR1 is MNHNS, CDR2 SASEGT, per germline. This CDR3 reads CASPGPTNTEAFF. DNA for the CDR3: TGTGCCAGCCCGGGACCGACGAACACTGAAGCTTTCTTT.

This clonotype showed up just a few times. The V and J genes are TRBV20-1 and TRBJ2-7; D is unresolved. CDR1 and CDR2 from the germline V gene are DFQATT and SNEGSKA (reference sequence). V was trimmed by 1 base and J by 0 bases, leaving 13 bases between them. The CDR3 is made up of 15 amino acids. In nucleotides, the CDR3 is TGCAGTGCTAGAGCCCCATTAGCCCGCTCCTACGAGCAGTACTTC. Amino acid sequence: CSARAPLARSYEQYF.

This clonotype was seen only a few times. The J gene is TRBJ2-5, the V gene TRBV24-1; D is ambiguous. Germline CDR1 reads KGHDR; CDR2 reads SFDVKD. V was clipped by 1 base and J by 1 base, with 9 bases between them. The length of the CDR3 is 15 residues. This CDR3 reads CATSDLSSSQETQYF. In DNA form, the CDR3 reads TGTGCCACCAGTGATTTATCTTCTAGCCAAGAGACCCAGTACTTC.

This clonotype has ten or more counts. The V and J genes are TRBV20-1 and TRBJ2-7; TRBD1 is a possible D gene (6 bases). V was pared by 6 bases and J by 4 bases, with 13 bases between. This CDR3 is 12 amino acids long. CDR1 DFQATT and CDR2 SNEGSKA come from the germline V gene (reference sequence). The CDR3, as DNA: TGCAGTGCCCCAGGGGTTGCGTACGAGCAGTACTTC. It is translated as CSAPGVAYEQYF.

The chain has TRBV20-1 and TRBJ1-6, with 9 bases aligning to TRBD1. The length of the CDR3 is 15 residues. CDR1 and CDR2 (germline): DFQATT, SNEGSKA (reference sequence). J was trimmed by 7 bases and V by 2 bases; bases with no gene match: 6. The CDR3 protein is CSARIRTGENSPLHF. As DNA, the CDR3 is TGCAGTGCTAGAATAAGGACAGGGGAAAATTCACCCCTCCACTTT.

This clonotype has a handful of counts. This chain uses TRBV6-5 with TRBJ1-2, with 7 bases that match TRBD1. This CDR3 is built from 16 residues. Germline assignment: CDR1 MNHEY and CDR2 SVGAGI. Unmatched junction bases numbered 11, after V lost 6 bases and J lost 1 base. CDR3 nucleotides: TGTGCCAGCAGAGGGACAGCCCCAACCCATAACTATGGCTACACCTTC. It specifies CASRGTAPTHNYGYTF.

This clonotype occurred a few times. J is TRBJ2-4 and V is TRBV12-3 or TRBV12-4; TRBD2 might be the D (6 bases). Trimming removed 1 base from V and 0 bases from J, with 10 bases in between. The CDR3 is 16 amino acids. The CDR3 protein is CASSLDSGLAKNIQYF. In DNA, the CDR3 is TGTGCCAGCAGTTTAGATAGCGGACTAGCCAAAAACATTCAGTACTTC.

This chain connects TRBV19 to TRBJ2-7, with TRBD1 matching over 10 bases. Germline loops: CDR1 LNHDA, CDR2 SQIVND (reference sequence). The CDR3 runs 16 residues. V lost 4 bases and J lost 2; bases outside the gene matches: 8. The CDR3 is CASSTPSTGGTYEQYF. CDR3 nucleotide sequence: TGTGCCAGTAGTACTCCTTCGACAGGGGGCACCTACGAGCAGTACTTC.